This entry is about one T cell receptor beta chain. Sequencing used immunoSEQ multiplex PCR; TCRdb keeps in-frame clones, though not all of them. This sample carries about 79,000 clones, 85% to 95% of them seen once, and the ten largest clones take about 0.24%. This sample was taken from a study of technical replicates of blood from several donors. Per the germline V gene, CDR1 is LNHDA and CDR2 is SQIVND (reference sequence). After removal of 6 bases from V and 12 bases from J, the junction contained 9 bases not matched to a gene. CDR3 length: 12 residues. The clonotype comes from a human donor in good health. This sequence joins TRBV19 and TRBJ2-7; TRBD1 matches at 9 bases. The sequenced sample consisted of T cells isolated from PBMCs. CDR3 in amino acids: CASSFTGQGPYF. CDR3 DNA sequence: TGTGCCAGTAGCTTTACGGGACAGGGACCGTACTTC.